The 17 T cell receptor beta chains below were found in one sample sequenced in a study of blood T cells in healthy people across ages. Then a second PCR, running roughly 7 to 11 cycles, was carried out with a sample-barcoded 5' primer and a J-beta primer mix. MiXCR, run by TCRdb on the 5' RACE reads, gives a single entry per CDR3 protein. Of about 1.1 million distinct CDR3 sequences in the sample, approximately 38% were seen once. Sample: blood. The origin of the receptors is a young man in good health.

The chain links TRBV7-2 to TRBJ1-2; perhaps TRBD1 as D (6 bases). Germline V gene data show CDR1 as SGHTA and CDR2 as FQGNSA. CDR3 length: 15 amino acids. V was shortened by 5 bases and J by 5 bases, with 18 bases between the two germline ends. This CDR3 is CASSPGSDRWYGYTF. In DNA, the CDR3 is TGTGCCAGCAGCCCCGGATCAGACAGGTGGTATGGCTACACCTTC.

The CDR3 DNA follows: TGTGCCAGCAGACTGGGACAGGGGGTGAAAGTCTATGGCTACACCTTC. The encoded protein is CASRLGQGVKVYGYTF. V is TRBV12-3 or TRBV12-4 and J is TRBJ1-2, with 11 positions matching TRBD1. The CDR3 contains 16 residues. The V gene end was trimmed by 6 bases and the J gene end by 4 bases; junction bases not matched to a gene: 10.

The V call is TRBV7-9, the J call TRBJ2-7, with unresolved D. Trimming left V 4 bases short and J 1 base short, with 8 bases between. CDR1 is SEHNR, CDR2 FQNEAQ, per germline (reference sequence). The CDR3 runs to 13 residues. CDR3 region: CASSSQMSYEQYF. The CDR3, as DNA: TGTGCCAGCAGCTCTCAGATGTCCTACGAGCAGTACTTC.

This clonotype was found a few times. V usage is TRBV12-3 or TRBV12-4 and J usage is TRBJ1-1; D is uncertain. Trimming removed 7 bases from V and 7 bases from J, with 16 bases in between. This CDR3 spans 13 amino acids. CDR3 nucleotide sequence: TGTGCCAGCAACTACGAGGGAGGGATTGAAGCTTTCTTT. It is translated as CASNYEGGIEAFF.

This clonotype appeared a few times. The V and J genes are TRBV6-2 or TRBV6-3 and TRBJ2-3, with 10 nucleotides matching TRBD2. Germline loops: CDR1 MNHEY, CDR2 SVGEGT. The CDR3 runs 17 residues. With 0 bases clipped from V and 7 bases from J, the junction kept 10 bases outside the gene matches. The CDR3 DNA follows: TGTGCCAGCAGTTACTCAGTACTAGCGGGGAACTCGTATACGCAGTATTTT. Encoded protein: CASSYSVLAGNSYTQYF.

J is TRBJ1-5 and V is TRBV6-1, with D unresolved. Between the trimmed V and J ends, which lost 1 base and 5 bases, there was a span of 6 bases. The length of the CDR3 is 13 residues. Germline values: CDR1 MNHNS, CDR2 SASEGT. The CDR3 DNA follows: TGTGCCAGCAGTGAAGTCTTTTATCAGCCCCAGCATTTT. It translates to CASSEVFYQPQHF.

The chain recombines TRBV27 with TRBJ1-1, with D unclear. The germline gives CDR1 MNHEY, CDR2 SMNVEV (reference sequence). V was pared by 10 bases and J by 3 bases, with 12 bases between. This CDR3 contains 12 residues. The CDR3: CANTYPYTEAFF. The CDR3 DNA is TGTGCCAACACCTATCCTTACACTGAAGCTTTCTTT.

The chain is built from TRBV5-6 and TRBJ2-5; TRBD2 agrees at 7 bases. In germline, CDR1 is SGHDT, CDR2 YYEEEE. There are 14 residues in the CDR3. With 3 bases clipped from V and 0 bases from J, the junction kept 2 bases outside the gene matches. CDR3 sequence (DNA): TGTGCCAGCAGCTCGGGGGGATACCAAGAGACCCAGTACTTC. Its translation: CASSSGGYQETQYF.

The chain couples TRBV9 to TRBJ2-1, with D hard to call. The end of the DNA aligns better with TRBJ2-7, so the J call may be wrong. The CDR3 extends over 16 amino acids. Germline CDR1 SGDLS, CDR2 YYNGEE. The CDR3 is CASSPEGRTSYNEQYF. The CDR3, as DNA: TGTGCCAGCAGCCCAGAAGGACGGACCTCCTACAATGAGCAGTACTTC.

V is TRBV7-3 and J is TRBJ2-6; D remains unclear. The CDR3 runs to 13 residues. V lost 9 bases, J lost 1 base, and 7 bases lay in between. CDR1 is SGHTA, CDR2 FQGTGA, per germline. DNA of the CDR3: TGTGCCAGTCGTGAATCTGGGGCCAACGTCCTGACTTTC. Its protein product is CASRESGANVLTF.

This clonotype was seen only a few times. The chain links TRBV20-1 to TRBJ2-3; D possibly corresponds to TRBD2 (5 bases). CDR1 and CDR2 from the germline V gene are DFQATT and SNEGSKA (reference sequence). The CDR3 consists of 14 residues. Trimming stripped 0 bases from V and 6 bases from J, with 13 bases between. The CDR3 spells CSARDGRRSDTQYF. CDR3 DNA: TGCAGTGCTAGAGATGGGCGGAGGTCGGATACGCAGTATTTT.

The V gene is TRBV5-1, the J gene TRBJ2-7; no reliable D call. V shed 4 bases and J shed 2 bases, with 13 bases lying between them. Germline CDR1 SGHRS, CDR2 YFSETQ. This CDR3 contains 14 residues. CDR3: CASSTDQTPYEQYF. Here the CDR3 DNA reads TGCGCCAGCAGCACGGACCAAACCCCCTACGAGCAGTACTTC.

This rearrangement joins TRBV5-1 to TRBJ2-7; D possibly corresponds to TRBD1 (6 bases). Trimming left V 0 bases short and J 5 bases short, with 9 bases between. From germline, CDR1 is SGHRS and CDR2 YFSETQ. The CDR3 loop spans 13 amino acids. This CDR3 reads CASSLDRAHEQYF. DNA for the CDR3: TGCGCCAGCAGCTTGGACAGGGCCCACGAGCAGTACTTC. Complete variable domain (other parts from reference TRBV5-1 and TRBJ2-7): KAGVTQTPRYLIKTRGQQVTLSCSPISGHRSVSWYQQTPGQGLQFLFEYFSETQRNKGNFPGRFSGRQFSNSRSEMNVSTLELGDSALYLCASSLDRAHEQYFGPGTRLTVT.

This sequence joins TRBV25-1 and TRBJ2-1; 8 nucleotides line up with TRBD2. After removal of 4 bases from V and 9 bases from J, the junction contained 11 bases not matched to a gene. The CDR3 spans 15 residues. The V gene's germline CDR1 is MGHDK and CDR2 SYGVNS. The CDR3 sequence: CASSARMAGGREQFF. Here the CDR3 DNA reads TGTGCCAGCAGTGCCAGGATGGCGGGGGGACGTGAGCAGTTCTTC.

This clonotype was detected only a few times. V is TRBV6-1 and J is TRBJ2-7; D gene unclear. V was shortened by 4 bases and J by 3 bases, with 7 bases between the two germline ends. The germline V gene has CDR1 MNHNS and CDR2 SASEGT. The CDR3 has 12 residues. This chain's CDR3 is CASSGRRYEQYF. CDR3 DNA sequence: TGTGCCAGCAGTGGGCGCCGCTACGAGCAGTACTTC.

Comments on this clonotype: Given a much more abundant clone one base away, this may be a read error. The V and J genes are TRBV7-2 and TRBJ2-1; D is ambiguous. The CDR3 spans 15 residues. V dropped 2 bases and J dropped 4 bases, with 12 bases sitting between them. The germline gives CDR1 SGHTA, CDR2 FQGNSA. The CDR3 sequence: CASSLTRRMYNEQFF. DNA for the CDR3: TGTGCCAGCAGCTTAACGCGACGGATGTACAATGAGCAGTTCTTC.

This clonotype appeared a few times. This chain links TRBV5-1 with TRBJ1-4; D is unclear. The CDR3 is made up of 14 amino acids. Trimming removed 4 bases from V and 4 bases from J, with 11 bases in between. Per germline, CDR1 SGHRS and CDR2 YFSETQ. The CDR3 is CASSAWTYNEKLFF. The CDR3 region has the DNA TGCGCCAGCAGCGCATGGACGTATAATGAAAAACTGTTTTTT. The full variable domain, in which reference TRBV5-1 and TRBJ1-4 provide the parts outside the CDR3, is KAGVTQTPRYLIKTRGQQVTLSCSPISGHRSVSWYQQTPGQGLQFLFEYFSETQRNKGNFPGRFSGRQFSNSRSEMNVSTLELGDSALYLCASSAWTYNEKLFFGSGTQLSVL.